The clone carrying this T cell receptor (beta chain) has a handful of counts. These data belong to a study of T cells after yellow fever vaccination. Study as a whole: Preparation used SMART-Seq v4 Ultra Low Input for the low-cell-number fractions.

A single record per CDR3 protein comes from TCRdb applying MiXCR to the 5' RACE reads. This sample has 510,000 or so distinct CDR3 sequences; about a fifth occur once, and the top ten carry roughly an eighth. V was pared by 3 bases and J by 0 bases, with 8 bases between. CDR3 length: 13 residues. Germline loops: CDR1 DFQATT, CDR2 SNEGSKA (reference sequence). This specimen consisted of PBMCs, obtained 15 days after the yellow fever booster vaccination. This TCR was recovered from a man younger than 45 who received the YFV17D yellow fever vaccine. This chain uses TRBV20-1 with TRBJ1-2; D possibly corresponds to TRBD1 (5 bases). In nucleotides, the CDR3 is TGCAGTGCTAGGGGACCGGCTAACTATGGCTACACCTTC. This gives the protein CSARGPANYGYTF.